This T cell receptor (beta chain) originates from a study of cytomegalovirus exposure and HLA in healthy donors. Across the study: A prior analysis found roughly 100 million unique TCR beta sequences from 150 million to 200 million T cells. Study-wide findings and caveats: Being indistinguishable, some V segments were excluded, TRBV6-2 and TRBV6-3 among them. Productive rates of about 87% or about 30% were seen for most TCR beta V segments in an earlier analysis.

Regarding this clone: Its cognate antigen is unknown.

The PCR was carried out with 60 Vbeta primers and 13 Jbeta primers. TCRdb's table, derived via immunoSEQ multiplex PCR, lists solely in-frame clones and lacks some. Across approximately 130,000 clones, the top ten clones capture approximately 1.9% of the sample. Germline values: CDR1 SGHRS, CDR2 YFSETQ. The CDR3 extends over 14 amino acids. The ends lost 5 bases at V and 4 bases at J; junction bases unmatched: 2. These donors, healthy bone marrow donors, were studied. The sequence came from a woman between 55 and 75 years old in good health and CMV-seronegative. The chain recombines TRBV5-1 with TRBJ1-4; TRBD1 matches 10 bases. Sequenced: PBMCs. The CDR3 protein is CASRRTGGNEKLFF. The DNA of the CDR3 is TGCGCCAGCAGAAGGACAGGGGGTAATGAAAAACTGTTTTTT.